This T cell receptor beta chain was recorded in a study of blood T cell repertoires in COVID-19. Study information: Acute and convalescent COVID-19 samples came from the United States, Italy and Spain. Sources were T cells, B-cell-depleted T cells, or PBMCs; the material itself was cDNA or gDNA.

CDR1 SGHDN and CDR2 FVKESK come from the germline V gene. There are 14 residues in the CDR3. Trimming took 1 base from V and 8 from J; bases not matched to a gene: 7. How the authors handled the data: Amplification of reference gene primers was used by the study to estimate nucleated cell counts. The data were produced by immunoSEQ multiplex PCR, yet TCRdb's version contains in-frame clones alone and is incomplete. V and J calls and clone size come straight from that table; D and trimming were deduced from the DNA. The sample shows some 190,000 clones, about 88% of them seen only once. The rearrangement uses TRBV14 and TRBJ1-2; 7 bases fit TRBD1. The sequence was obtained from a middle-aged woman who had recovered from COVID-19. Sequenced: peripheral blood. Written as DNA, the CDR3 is TGTGCCAGCAGCCAAGCCCGACAGGGAGGAGGCTACACCTTC. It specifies CASSQARQGGGYTF.